Listed below are T cell receptor beta chains from one sample, sequenced in a study of blood T cell repertoires in COVID-19. Sequencing was performed with immunoSEQ multiplex PCR; in TCRdb, only in-frame clones are kept and a portion is missing. Of fewer than 500,000 clones in the sample, over 85% were seen once. Sequenced sample: peripheral blood. These receptors came from a man younger than 35 with COVID-19, enrolled during active disease. Each CDR3 is given with its conserved first and last residue. D genes are given only for firm matches. A row's size may be missing; if present it is once, few, many or a size class.

TRBJ2-1 NA TRBV5-1 NA TGCGCCAGCAGCTTGGAAGGCAGTTGGAGCTCCTACAATGAGCAGTTCTTC CASSLEGSWSSYNEQFF
TRBJ2-7 NA TRBV13 TRBD2 TGTGCCAGCAGCTTGGGACTTAGCGGGAGGGCCACCCACGAGCAGTACTTC CASSLGLSGRATHEQYF
TRBJ2-3 NA TRBV9 TRBD2 TGTGCCAGCAGCGTAGGACTAGCGGGCGGCACAGATACGCAGTATTTT CASSVGLAGGTDTQYF
TRBJ1-1 NA TRBV29-1 NA TGCAGCGTTGGAAGGGGGAACACTGAAGCTTTCTTT CSVGRGNTEAFF
TRBJ1-2 NA TRBV7-9 TRBD1 TGTGCCAGCAGCTCCCAAGCGGGCGGACAGGTGCTAGGTGGTGGCTACACCTTC CASSSQAGGQVLGGGYTF
TRBJ1-1 NA TRBV6-1 NA TGTGCCAGCAGTGACAGGGGCCCGAACACTGAAGCTTTCTTT CASSDRGPNTEAFF
TRBJ1-1 NA TRBV27 NA TGTGCCAGCAGTTTTTGGGGGGGCACTGAAGCTTTCTTT CASSFWGGTEAFF
TRBJ2-5 NA TRBV2 NA TGTGCCAGCAGTGACCTAGCGAGTGTTAAAGAGACCCAGTACTTC CASSDLASVKETQYF
TRBJ2-7 NA TRBV6-1 NA TGTGCCAGCAATGAACACACCAGGGGGGCCTACGAGCAGTACTTC CASNEHTRGAYEQYF
TRBJ2-3 NA TRBV7-9 TRBD2 TGTGCCAGCAGCTCCGCCCCCTGGACTAGCGGAAATCCCACAGATACGCAGTATTTT CASSSAPWTSGNPTDTQYF
TRBJ2-1 NA TRBV7-2 TRBD1 TGTGCCAGCAGCTCATTCCGGGACAGAAATTACAATGAGCAGTTCTTC CASSSFRDRNYNEQFF
TRBJ1-1 NA TRBV24-1 NA TGTGCCACCGCCTCCGACAGTGAAGCTTTCTTT CATASDSEAFF
TRBJ1-2 NA TRBV19 TRBD1 TGTGCCAGTAGTTCCGGGACAGGGGCGGGCTACACCTTC CASSSGTGAGYTF
TRBJ2-7 few TRBV2 TRBD2 TGTGCCAGCAGTGAAGCCTCGACTAGCGGATACGAGCAGTACTTC CASSEASTSGYEQYF
TRBJ2-2 NA TRBV27 NA TGTGCCAGCACCTCCCCCCGGGAGCTGTTTTTT CASTSPRELFF
TRBJ1-1 few TRBV6-5 NA TGTGCCAGCAGTTACGACAACATGAACACTGAAGCTTTCTTT CASSYDNMNTEAFF
TRBJ2-5 NA TRBV6-1 NA TGTGCCAGCAGTGAATATGGGCAGGGGGAGACCCAGTACTTC CASSEYGQGETQYF
TRBJ2-7 few TRBV11-2 NA TGTGCCAGCAGCTCAGGACAACAGCTTTACGAGCAGTACTTC CASSSGQQLYEQYF
TRBJ2-7 NA TRBV5-1 NA TGCGCCAGCAGCTTGGCCAGTGGTACAGGGCACTACGAGCAGTACTTC CASSLASGTGHYEQYF
TRBJ2-7 once TRBV19 TRBD2 TGTGCCAGTAGCGCGGCGGGGAGGGCGGGAGGTGGCGAGCAGTACTTC CASSAAGRAGGGEQYF
TRBJ1-2 NA TRBV3-1/TRBV3-2 TRBD1 TGTGCCAGCAGCCAAGATCAAGGGGGCGACGGCTACACCTTC CASSQDQGGDGYTF
TRBJ1-1 NA TRBV7-9 TRBD1 TGTGCCAGCAGCTTACCCAGGGACAGGGGTGGTACTGAAGCTTTCTTT CASSLPRDRGGTEAFF
TRBJ1-2 NA TRBV6-5 TRBD1 TGTGCCAGCAGTCCGGGACAGTATGGCTACACCTTC CASSPGQYGYTF
TRBJ2-2 NA TRBV12-3/TRBV12-4 NA TGTGCCAGCGGGAGAGTAAACACCGGGGAGCTGTTTTTT CASGRVNTGELFF
TRBJ2-2 NA TRBV13 NA TGTGCCAGCAGCCCTTACCGGGGCACCGGGGAGCTGTTTTTT CASSPYRGTGELFF
TRBJ1-5 NA TRBV7-9 NA TGTGCCATTCAGGGATATAGCAATCAGCCCCAGCATTTT CAIQGYSNQPQHF
TRBJ2-1 NA TRBV24-1 TRBD2 TGTGCCACCAGTGATCTCCCGGGACTAGCCCGTGGGTCTGAGCAGTTCTTC CATSDLPGLARGSEQFF
TRBJ2-1 NA TRBV5-1 NA TGCGCCAGCAGCCGGGACTTACAAGGTGAGCAGTTCTTC CASSRDLQGEQFF